This is a list of T cell receptor beta chains from one sample in a study of cytomegalovirus exposure and HLA in healthy donors. The assay was immunoSEQ multiplex PCR, and TCRdb's table has in-frame clones only and misses some. This table has approximately 110,000 clones, more than 60% appearing once. Sequencing input: PBMCs. These receptors all come from an older woman in good health and CMV-seropositive. The CDR3 runs from the conserved cysteine through the conserved F or W. Fields, in order: clone size, D gene, V gene, J gene, CDR3 protein, CDR3 DNA. D genes are given only for firm matches. Some rows have no size entry. The others give once, few or many, or a class for an expanded clone.

clone size: .; D gene: TRBD1; V gene: TRBV5-1; J gene: TRBJ2-7; CDR3 protein: CASSLGDSREQYF; CDR3 DNA: TGCGCCAGCAGCTTGGGGGACAGCAGGGAGCAGTACTTC
clone size: .; D gene: .; V gene: TRBV5-1; J gene: TRBJ2-6; CDR3 protein: CASSLGGTGRGANVLTF; CDR3 DNA: TGCGCCAGCAGCTTGGGGGGAACAGGGCGCGGGGCCAACGTCCTGACTTTC
clone size: once; D gene: .; V gene: TRBV4-1; J gene: TRBJ1-4; CDR3 protein: CASSPGRGSTNEKLFF; CDR3 DNA: TGCGCCAGCAGTCCGGGGAGAGGGTCGACTAATGAAAAACTGTTTTTT
clone size: once; D gene: .; V gene: TRBV18; J gene: TRBJ1-5; CDR3 protein: CASSGADSNQPQHF; CDR3 DNA: TGTGCCAGCTCAGGGGCAGACAGCAATCAGCCCCAGCATTTT
clone size: .; D gene: TRBD1; V gene: TRBV9; J gene: TRBJ2-2; CDR3 protein: CASSVSGQAITGELFF; CDR3 DNA: TGTGCCAGCAGCGTGTCGGGACAGGCCATAACCGGGGAGCTGTTTTTT
clone size: .; D gene: TRBD1; V gene: TRBV4-3; J gene: TRBJ1-3; CDR3 protein: CASSQDLEGARNTIYF; CDR3 DNA: TGCGCCAGCAGCCAAGACTTAGAGGGGGCGAGAAACACCATATATTTT
clone size: .; D gene: TRBD2; V gene: TRBV5-1; J gene: TRBJ2-3; CDR3 protein: CASSGTSGGSSTDTQYF; CDR3 DNA: TGCGCCAGCAGCGGCACTAGCGGAGGATCTAGCACAGATACGCAGTATTTT
clone size: .; D gene: .; V gene: TRBV30; J gene: TRBJ2-5; CDR3 protein: CAWIPRGRRETQYF; CDR3 DNA: TGTGCCTGGATCCCGCGGGGCAGACGAGAGACCCAGTACTTC
clone size: few; D gene: .; V gene: TRBV5-4; J gene: TRBJ2-1; CDR3 protein: CASSLGQQYNEQFF; CDR3 DNA: TGTGCCAGCAGCTTGGGACAGCAATACAATGAGCAGTTCTTC
clone size: .; D gene: TRBD2; V gene: TRBV9; J gene: TRBJ2-1; CDR3 protein: CASSPRIWTSGRGGVLYNEQFF; CDR3 DNA: TGTGCCAGCAGCCCACGGATCTGGACTAGCGGGAGAGGTGGGGTTTTATACAATGAGCAGTTCTTC
clone size: .; D gene: .; V gene: TRBV4-3; J gene: TRBJ2-3; CDR3 protein: CASSQDPTGDTQYF; CDR3 DNA: TGCGCCAGCAGCCAGGACCCGACAGGAGATACGCAGTATTTT
clone size: .; D gene: .; V gene: TRBV13; J gene: TRBJ2-3; CDR3 protein: CASSPTGTDTQYF; CDR3 DNA: TGTGCCAGCAGCCCCACAGGGACAGATACGCAGTATTTT
clone size: once; D gene: TRBD2; V gene: TRBV19; J gene: TRBJ2-3; CDR3 protein: CASSIRSLAGDTQYF; CDR3 DNA: TGTGCCAGTAGTATTCGATCACTAGCGGGAGATACGCAGTATTTT
clone size: .; D gene: TRBD2; V gene: TRBV10-1; J gene: TRBJ2-5; CDR3 protein: CASSDTSGSGYQETQYF; CDR3 DNA: TGCGCCAGCAGTGACACTAGCGGCAGCGGGTACCAAGAGACCCAGTACTTC
clone size: .; D gene: .; V gene: TRBV18; J gene: TRBJ2-7; CDR3 protein: CASSQSDNYEQYF; CDR3 DNA: TGTGCCAGCTCACAATCCGACAACTACGAGCAGTACTTC
clone size: .; D gene: TRBD1; V gene: TRBV7-9; J gene: TRBJ2-5; CDR3 protein: CASSTRGRETQYF; CDR3 DNA: TGTGCCAGCAGCACCAGGGGGCGAGAGACCCAGTACTTC
clone size: .; D gene: .; V gene: TRBV14; J gene: TRBJ1-6; CDR3 protein: CASSRYREGNSPLHF; CDR3 DNA: TGTGCCAGCAGCCGATACAGGGAAGGGAATTCACCCCTCCACTTT
clone size: .; D gene: .; V gene: TRBV5-1; J gene: TRBJ2-2; CDR3 protein: CASSLRGDTGELFF; CDR3 DNA: TGCGCCAGCAGCTTGCGGGGAGACACCGGGGAGCTGTTTTTT
clone size: .; D gene: TRBD2; V gene: TRBV30; J gene: TRBJ2-1; CDR3 protein: CAWSELAGVNEQFF; CDR3 DNA: TGTGCCTGGAGTGAGCTAGCGGGAGTCAATGAGCAGTTCTTC
clone size: .; D gene: TRBD1; V gene: TRBV19; J gene: TRBJ2-1; CDR3 protein: CVSSIWDRYNEQFF; CDR3 DNA: TGTGTCAGTAGTATTTGGGACAGGTACAATGAGCAGTTCTTC
clone size: .; D gene: TRBD1; V gene: TRBV5-1; J gene: TRBJ2-5; CDR3 protein: CASSPGQAGGTQYF; CDR3 DNA: TGCGCCAGCAGCCCGGGACAGGCCGGCGGAACCCAGTACTTC
clone size: .; D gene: TRBD2; V gene: TRBV19; J gene: TRBJ2-2; CDR3 protein: CAAYGLAGELFF; CDR3 DNA: TGTGCCGCTTATGGACTAGCCGGGGAGCTGTTTTTT
clone size: .; D gene: .; V gene: TRBV5-5; J gene: TRBJ1-5; CDR3 protein: CASSLRSNQPQHF; CDR3 DNA: TGTGCCAGCAGCTTGCGGAGTAATCAGCCCCAGCATTTT
clone size: .; D gene: .; V gene: TRBV2; J gene: TRBJ1-4; CDR3 protein: CASSEDRGFLGKLFF; CDR3 DNA: TGTGCCAGCAGTGAAGATCGGGGGTTCTTAGGAAAACTGTTTTTT
clone size: few; D gene: .; V gene: TRBV6-5; J gene: TRBJ1-2; CDR3 protein: CASSHGKGYTF; CDR3 DNA: TGTGCCAGCAGTCACGGGAAAGGCTACACCTTC
clone size: .; D gene: .; V gene: TRBV19; J gene: TRBJ2-3; CDR3 protein: CASSLRTVDTQYF; CDR3 DNA: TGTGCCAGTAGTCTCCGGACAGTAGATACGCAGTATTTT
clone size: .; D gene: .; V gene: TRBV4-3; J gene: TRBJ2-7; CDR3 protein: CASSQEGGGRAEEGYTYEQYF; CDR3 DNA: TGCGCCAGCAGCCAAGAAGGTGGAGGTCGTGCGGAAGAAGGATATACCTACGAGCAGTACTTC
clone size: once; D gene: .; V gene: TRBV4-2; J gene: TRBJ2-7; CDR3 protein: CASSQDQGPYEQYF; CDR3 DNA: TGTGCCAGCAGCCAAGATCAGGGGCCCTACGAGCAGTACTTC
clone size: .; D gene: TRBD1; V gene: TRBV4-3; J gene: TRBJ2-1; CDR3 protein: CASSQGAGQGNRNEQFF; CDR3 DNA: TGCGCCAGCAGCCAGGGGGCGGGACAGGGGAATCGGAATGAGCAGTTCTTC
clone size: .; D gene: .; V gene: TRBV5-1; J gene: TRBJ2-5; CDR3 protein: CASSFEKTQYF; CDR3 DNA: TGCGCCAGCAGCTTCGAGAAGACCCAGTACTTC
clone size: .; D gene: .; V gene: TRBV10-3; J gene: TRBJ1-1; CDR3 protein: CAISEGEASNTEAFF; CDR3 DNA: TGTGCCATCTCCGAGGGGGAAGCTTCTAACACTGAAGCTTTCTTT
clone size: once; D gene: .; V gene: TRBV11-1; J gene: TRBJ1-1; CDR3 protein: CASSLGSFGQQNTEAFF; CDR3 DNA: TGTGCCAGCAGCTTAGGGTCGTTCGGACAGCAGAACACTGAAGCTTTCTTT
clone size: .; D gene: TRBD1; V gene: TRBV5-6; J gene: TRBJ2-3; CDR3 protein: CASSPLLGQAGTDTQYF; CDR3 DNA: TGTGCCAGCAGCCCCCTACTAGGACAGGCAGGAACAGATACGCAGTATTTT
clone size: few; D gene: TRBD1; V gene: TRBV5-1; J gene: TRBJ1-1; CDR3 protein: CASSLGTGVSTEAFF; CDR3 DNA: TGCGCCAGCAGCCTTGGGACAGGGGTTAGCACTGAAGCTTTCTTT
clone size: few; D gene: .; V gene: TRBV5-1; J gene: TRBJ1-2; CDR3 protein: CASSNGVNYGYTF; CDR3 DNA: TGCGCCAGCAGTAACGGGGTGAACTATGGCTACACCTTC
clone size: .; D gene: TRBD1; V gene: TRBV5-8; J gene: TRBJ1-1; CDR3 protein: CASSKQGMNTEAFF; CDR3 DNA: TGTGCCAGCAGTAAACAGGGGATGAACACTGAAGCTTTCTTT
clone size: few; D gene: .; V gene: TRBV7-9; J gene: TRBJ2-7; CDR3 protein: CASTSGQSYEQYF; CDR3 DNA: TGTGCCAGCACGAGCGGGCAATCCTACGAGCAGTACTTC
clone size: .; D gene: TRBD1; V gene: TRBV29-1; J gene: TRBJ1-2; CDR3 protein: CSSTDRGYGYTF; CDR3 DNA: TGCAGCTCAACGGACAGGGGCTATGGCTACACCTTC